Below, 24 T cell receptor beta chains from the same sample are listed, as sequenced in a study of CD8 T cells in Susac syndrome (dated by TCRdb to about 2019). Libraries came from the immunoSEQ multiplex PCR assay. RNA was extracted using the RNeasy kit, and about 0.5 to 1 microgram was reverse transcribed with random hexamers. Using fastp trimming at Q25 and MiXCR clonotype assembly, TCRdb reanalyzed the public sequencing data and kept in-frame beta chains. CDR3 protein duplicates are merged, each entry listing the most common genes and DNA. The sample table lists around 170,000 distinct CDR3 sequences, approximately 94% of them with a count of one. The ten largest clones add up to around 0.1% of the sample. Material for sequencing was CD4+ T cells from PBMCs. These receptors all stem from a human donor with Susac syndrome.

The CDR3 region has the DNA TGTGCCAGCAGTTCGGGGGGACAGGGGGCAGAAAACATTCAGTACTTC. Translating gives CASSSGGQGAENIQYF. The chain employs TRBV28 and TRBJ2-4; 12 positions match TRBD1. With 4 bases clipped from V and 5 bases from J, the junction kept 6 bases outside the gene matches. CDR3 length: 16 amino acids. The germline V gene has CDR1 MDHEN and CDR2 SYDVKM.

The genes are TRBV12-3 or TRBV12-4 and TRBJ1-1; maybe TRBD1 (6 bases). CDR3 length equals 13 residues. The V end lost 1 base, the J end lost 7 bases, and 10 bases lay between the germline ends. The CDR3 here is CASSLGGQVEAFF. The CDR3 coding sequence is TGTGCCAGCAGTTTAGGGGGACAAGTTGAAGCTTTCTTT.

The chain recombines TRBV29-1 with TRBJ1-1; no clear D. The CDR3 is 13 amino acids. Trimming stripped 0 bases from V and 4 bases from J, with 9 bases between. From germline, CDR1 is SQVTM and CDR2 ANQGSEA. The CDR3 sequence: CSVEEGAVTEAFF. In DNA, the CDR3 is TGCAGCGTTGAAGAGGGTGCTGTCACTGAAGCTTTCTTT.

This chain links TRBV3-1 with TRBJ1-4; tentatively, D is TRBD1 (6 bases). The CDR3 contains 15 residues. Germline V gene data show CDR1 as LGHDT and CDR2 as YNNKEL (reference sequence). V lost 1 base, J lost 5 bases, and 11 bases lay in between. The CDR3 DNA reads TGTGCCAGCAGCCAAGTGGGGGCAGGGAATGAAAAACTGTTTTTT. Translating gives CASSQVGAGNEKLFF.

CDR3 protein: CASSSTTAQFF. CDR3 DNA sequence: TGTGCCAGCAGCTCAACCACAGCGCAGTTCTTC. The chain employs TRBV5-6 and TRBJ2-1; D remains unclear. Looked up from germline, CDR1 is SGHDT and CDR2 is YYEEEE. Trimming cost V 3 bases and J 12 bases, with 10 bases left between them. The CDR3 has 11 residues.

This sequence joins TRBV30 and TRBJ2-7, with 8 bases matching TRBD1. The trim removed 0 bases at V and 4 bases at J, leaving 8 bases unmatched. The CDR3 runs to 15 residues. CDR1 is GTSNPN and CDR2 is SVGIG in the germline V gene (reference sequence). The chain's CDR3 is CAWSVLGQGGYEQYF. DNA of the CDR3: TGTGCCTGGAGTGTACTTGGACAGGGAGGATACGAGCAGTACTTC.

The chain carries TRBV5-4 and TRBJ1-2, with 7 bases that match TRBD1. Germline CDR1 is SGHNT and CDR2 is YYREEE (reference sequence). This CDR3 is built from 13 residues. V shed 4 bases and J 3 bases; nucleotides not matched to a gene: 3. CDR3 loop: CASSPGQDYGYTF. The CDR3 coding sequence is TGTGCCAGCAGCCCTGGACAGGACTATGGCTACACCTTC.

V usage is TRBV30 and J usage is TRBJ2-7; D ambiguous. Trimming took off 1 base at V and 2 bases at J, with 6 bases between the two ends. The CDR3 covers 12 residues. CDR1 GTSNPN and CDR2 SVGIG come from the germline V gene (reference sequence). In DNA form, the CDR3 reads TGTGCCTGGAGTGGGCCCGCCTACGAGCAGTACTTC. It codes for CAWSGPAYEQYF.

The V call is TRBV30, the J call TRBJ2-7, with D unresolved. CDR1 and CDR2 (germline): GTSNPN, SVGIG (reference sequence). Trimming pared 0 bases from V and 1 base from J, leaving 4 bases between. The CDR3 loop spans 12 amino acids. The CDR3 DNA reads TGTGCCTGGAGTGTACTTTCCTACGAGCAGTACTTC. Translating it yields CAWSVLSYEQYF.

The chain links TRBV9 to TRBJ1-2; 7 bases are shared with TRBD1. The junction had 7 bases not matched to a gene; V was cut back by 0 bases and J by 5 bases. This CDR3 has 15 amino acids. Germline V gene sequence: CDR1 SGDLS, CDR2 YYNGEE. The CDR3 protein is CASSVADRVVYGYTF. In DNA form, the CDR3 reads TGTGCCAGCAGCGTAGCAGACAGGGTTGTTTATGGCTACACCTTC. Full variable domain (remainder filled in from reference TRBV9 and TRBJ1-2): DSGVTQTPKHLITATGQRVTLRCSPRSGDLSVYWYQQSLDQGLQFLIQYYNGEERAKGNILERFSAQQFPDLHSELNLSSLELGDSALYFCASSVADRVVYGYTFGSGTRLTVV.

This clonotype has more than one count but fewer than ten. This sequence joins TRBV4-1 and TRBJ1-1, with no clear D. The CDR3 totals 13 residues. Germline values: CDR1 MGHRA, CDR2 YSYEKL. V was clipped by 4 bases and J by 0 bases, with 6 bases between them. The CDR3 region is CASSPRMNTEAFF. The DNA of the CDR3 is TGCGCCAGCAGCCCCCGTATGAACACTGAAGCTTTCTTT.

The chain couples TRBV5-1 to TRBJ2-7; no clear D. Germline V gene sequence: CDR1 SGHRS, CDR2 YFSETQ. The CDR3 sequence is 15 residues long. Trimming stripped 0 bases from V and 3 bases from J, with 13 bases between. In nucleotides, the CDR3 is TGCGCCAGCAGCTTGGCCTGGGAAAGGGTCTACGAGCAGTACTTC. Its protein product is CASSLAWERVYEQYF.

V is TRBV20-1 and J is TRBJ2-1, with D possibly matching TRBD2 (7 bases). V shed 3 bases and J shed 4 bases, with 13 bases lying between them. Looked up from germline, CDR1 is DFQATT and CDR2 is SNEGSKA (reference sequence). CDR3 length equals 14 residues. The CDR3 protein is CSASTGGGYNEQFF. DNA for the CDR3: TGCAGTGCTAGTACGGGGGGCGGGTACAATGAGCAGTTCTTC.

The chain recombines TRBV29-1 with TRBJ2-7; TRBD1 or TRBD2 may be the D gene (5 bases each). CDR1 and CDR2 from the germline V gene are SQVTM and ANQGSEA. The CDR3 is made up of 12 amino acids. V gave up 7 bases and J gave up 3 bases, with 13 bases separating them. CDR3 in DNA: TGCAGCGGAGCCCGGGACGGCTACGAGCAGTACTTC. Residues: CSGARDGYEQYF.

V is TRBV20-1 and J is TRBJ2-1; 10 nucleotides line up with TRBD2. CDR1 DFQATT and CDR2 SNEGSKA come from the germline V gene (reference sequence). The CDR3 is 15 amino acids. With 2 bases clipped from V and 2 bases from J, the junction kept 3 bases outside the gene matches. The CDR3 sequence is CSARSGGGTYNEQFF. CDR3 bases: TGCAGTGCTAGAAGCGGGGGGGGTACCTACAATGAGCAGTTCTTC.

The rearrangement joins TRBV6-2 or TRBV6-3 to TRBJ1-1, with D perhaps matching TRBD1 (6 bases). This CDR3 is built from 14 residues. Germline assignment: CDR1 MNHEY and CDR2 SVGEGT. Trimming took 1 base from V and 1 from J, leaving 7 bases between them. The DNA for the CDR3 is TGTGCCAGCAGTTACTACAGGGCGAACACTGAAGCTTTCTTT. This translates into CASSYYRANTEAFF.

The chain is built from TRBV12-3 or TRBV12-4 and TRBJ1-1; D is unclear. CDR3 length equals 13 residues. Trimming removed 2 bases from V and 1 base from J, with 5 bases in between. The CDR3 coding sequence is TGTGCCAGCAGTTTAAATCCGAACACTGAAGCTTTCTTT. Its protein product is CASSLNPNTEAFF.

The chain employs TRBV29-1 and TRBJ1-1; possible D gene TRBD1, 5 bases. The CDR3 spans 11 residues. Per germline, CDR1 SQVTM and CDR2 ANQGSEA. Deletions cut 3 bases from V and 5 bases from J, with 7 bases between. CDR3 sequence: CSVDKGTEAFF. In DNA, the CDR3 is TGCAGCGTTGATAAGGGGACTGAAGCTTTCTTT.

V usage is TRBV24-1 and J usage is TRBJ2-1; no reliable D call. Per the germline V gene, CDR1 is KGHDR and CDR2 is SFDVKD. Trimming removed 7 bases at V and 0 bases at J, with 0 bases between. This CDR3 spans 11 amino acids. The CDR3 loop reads CATSSYNEQFF. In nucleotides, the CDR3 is TGTGCCACCAGCTCCTACAATGAGCAGTTCTTC.

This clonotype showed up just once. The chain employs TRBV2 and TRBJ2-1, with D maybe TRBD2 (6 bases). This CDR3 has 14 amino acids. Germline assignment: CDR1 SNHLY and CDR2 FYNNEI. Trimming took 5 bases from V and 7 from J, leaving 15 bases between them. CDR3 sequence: CASSLPGLPNEQFF. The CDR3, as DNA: TGTGCCAGCAGTCTACCGGGACTCCCAAATGAGCAGTTCTTC.

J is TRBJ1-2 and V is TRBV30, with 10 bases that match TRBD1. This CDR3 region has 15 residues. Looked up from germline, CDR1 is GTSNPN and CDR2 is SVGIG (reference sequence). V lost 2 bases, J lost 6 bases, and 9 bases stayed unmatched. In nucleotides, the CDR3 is TGTGCCTGGAGTCGTTCCGGGACAGGGGACCATGGCTACACCTTC. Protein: CAWSRSGTGDHGYTF.

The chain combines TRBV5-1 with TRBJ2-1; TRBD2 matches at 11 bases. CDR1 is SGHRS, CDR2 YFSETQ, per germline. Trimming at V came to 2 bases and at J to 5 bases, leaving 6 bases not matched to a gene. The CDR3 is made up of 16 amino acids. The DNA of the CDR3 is TGCGCCAGCAGCTTAGAGACTAGCGGGGTTAACAATGAGCAGTTCTTC. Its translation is CASSLETSGVNNEQFF.

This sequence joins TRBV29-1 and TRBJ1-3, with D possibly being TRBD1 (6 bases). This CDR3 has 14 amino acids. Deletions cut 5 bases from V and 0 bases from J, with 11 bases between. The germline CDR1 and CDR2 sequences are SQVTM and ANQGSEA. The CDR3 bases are TGCAGCGTTCGGGGGCTAGACTCTGGAAACACCATATATTTT. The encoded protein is CSVRGLDSGNTIYF.

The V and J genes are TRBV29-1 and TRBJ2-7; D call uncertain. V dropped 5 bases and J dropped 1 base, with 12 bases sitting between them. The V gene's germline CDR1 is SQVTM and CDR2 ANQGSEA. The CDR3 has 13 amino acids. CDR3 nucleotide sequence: TGCAGCGTTTCTTTACAGCCTTCCTACGAGCAGTACTTC. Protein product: CSVSLQPSYEQYF.